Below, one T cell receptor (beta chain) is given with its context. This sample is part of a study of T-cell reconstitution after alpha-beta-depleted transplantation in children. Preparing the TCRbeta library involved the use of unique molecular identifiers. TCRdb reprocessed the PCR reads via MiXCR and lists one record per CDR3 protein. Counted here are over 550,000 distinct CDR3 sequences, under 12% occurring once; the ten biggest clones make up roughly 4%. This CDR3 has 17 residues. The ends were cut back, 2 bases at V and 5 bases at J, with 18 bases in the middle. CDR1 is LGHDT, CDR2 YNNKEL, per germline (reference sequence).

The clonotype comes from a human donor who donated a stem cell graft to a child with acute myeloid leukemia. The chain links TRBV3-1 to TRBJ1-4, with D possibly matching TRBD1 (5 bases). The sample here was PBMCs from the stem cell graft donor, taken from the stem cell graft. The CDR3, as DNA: TGTGCCAGCAGCCAATCCCCTCCACAGGCCTCGAATGAAAAACTGTTTTTT. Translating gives CASSQSPPQASNEKLFF.